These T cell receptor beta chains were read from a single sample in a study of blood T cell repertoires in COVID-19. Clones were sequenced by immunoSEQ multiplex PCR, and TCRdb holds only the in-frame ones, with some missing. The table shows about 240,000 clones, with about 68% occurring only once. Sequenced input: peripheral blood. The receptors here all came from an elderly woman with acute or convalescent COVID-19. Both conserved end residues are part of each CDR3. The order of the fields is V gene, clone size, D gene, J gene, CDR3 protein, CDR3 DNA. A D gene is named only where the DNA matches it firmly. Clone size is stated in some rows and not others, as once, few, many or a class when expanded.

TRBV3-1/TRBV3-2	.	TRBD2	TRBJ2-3	CASSQDRRLAGLTDTQYF	TGTGCCAGCAGCCAAGATAGGAGGCTAGCGGGGCTCACAGATACGCAGTATTTT
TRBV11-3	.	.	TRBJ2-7	CASSPRDYEQYF	TGTGCCAGCAGCCCCAGGGATTACGAGCAGTACTTC
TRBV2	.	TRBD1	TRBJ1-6	CASTLSTGGMSSPLHF	TGTGCCAGCACCCTGTCGACAGGGGGGATGAGTTCACCCCTCCACTTT
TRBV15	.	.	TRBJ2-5	CATSNNRVGSVTQYF	TGTGCCACCAGCAATAACAGGGTGGGGAGTGTGACCCAGTACTTC
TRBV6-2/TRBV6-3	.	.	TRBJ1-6	CASSYPGSRRNSPLHF	TGTGCCAGCAGTTACCCTGGGTCCCGGCGGAATTCACCCCTCCACTTT
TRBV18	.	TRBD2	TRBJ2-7	CASSPAGGSGYEQYF	TGTGCCAGCTCACCAGCCGGCGGGAGCGGGTACGAGCAGTACTTC
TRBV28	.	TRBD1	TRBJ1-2	CASSPGTGGRFNYGYTF	TGTGCCAGCAGTCCCGGGACAGGGGGCCGGTTTAACTATGGCTACACCTTC
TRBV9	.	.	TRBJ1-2	CASSLTTGSGYTF	TGTGCCAGCAGCCTAACTACAGGGAGCGGCTACACCTTC
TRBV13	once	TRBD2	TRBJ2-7	CASSSRTSEKQYF	TGTGCCAGCAGCTCCCGGACTAGCGAGAAGCAGTACTTC
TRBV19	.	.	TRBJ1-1	CASTFGAVTEAFF	TGTGCCAGTACTTTCGGAGCGGTCACTGAAGCTTTCTTT
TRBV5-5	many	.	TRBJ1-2	CASSLIAGFGNGYTF	TGTGCCAGCAGCTTGATTGCAGGGTTCGGTAATGGCTACACCTTC
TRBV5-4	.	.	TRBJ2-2	CASSIRTPQGAGELFF	TGTGCCAGCAGCATACGGACACCACAAGGAGCGGGGGAGCTGTTTTTT
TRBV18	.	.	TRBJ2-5	CASSPLGGLQETQYF	TGTGCCAGCTCACCACTCGGGGGTCTCCAAGAGACCCAGTACTTC
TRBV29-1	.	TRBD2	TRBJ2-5	CSVEVLAGETQYF	TGCAGCGTTGAGGTACTAGCGGGGGAGACCCAGTACTTC
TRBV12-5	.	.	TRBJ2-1	CASGPPPRLMSSYNEQFF	TGTGCTAGTGGTCCACCCCCACGGTTGATGAGCTCCTACAATGAGCAGTTCTTC
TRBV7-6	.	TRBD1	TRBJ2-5	CASSLATGQGAKTQYF	TGTGCCAGCAGCTTAGCTACGGGGCAGGGGGCAAAGACCCAGTACTTC
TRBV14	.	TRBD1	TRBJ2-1	CASRRTGGAEQFF	TGTGCCAGCAGGAGGACAGGTGGTGCTGAGCAGTTCTTC
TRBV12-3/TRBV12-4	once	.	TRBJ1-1	CASRPHGRDEAFF	TGTGCCAGCAGACCCCATGGGAGGGATGAAGCTTTCTTT
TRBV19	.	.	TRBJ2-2	CASSRDSGAGELFF	TGTGCCAGTAGCCGGGACTCGGGCGCCGGGGAGCTGTTTTTT
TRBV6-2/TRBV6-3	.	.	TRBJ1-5	CASSYTRPEGYGQPQHF	TGTGCCAGCAGTTACACCCGGCCGGAGGGTTACGGTCAGCCCCAGCATTTT
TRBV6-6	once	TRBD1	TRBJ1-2	CASSTTLQGNYGYTF	TGTGCCAGCAGTACCACCCTACAGGGGAACTATGGCTACACCTTC
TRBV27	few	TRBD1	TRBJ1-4	CASSPQGALEKLFF	TGTGCCAGCAGTCCCCAGGGGGCGCTTGAAAAACTGTTTTTT
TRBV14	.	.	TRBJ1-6	CASSPTELRSPLHF	TGTGCCAGCAGCCCCACTGAGTTGAGGTCGCCCCTCCACTTT
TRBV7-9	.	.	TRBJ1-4	CASSLGGRTAANEKLFF	TGTGCCAGCAGCTTAGGAGGTCGGACAGCCGCTAATGAAAAACTGTTTTTT
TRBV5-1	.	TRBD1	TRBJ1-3	CASSPQGQGAIGGNTIYF	TGCGCCAGCAGCCCCCAGGGACAGGGGGCTATTGGTGGAAACACCATATATTTT
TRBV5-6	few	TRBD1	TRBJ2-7	CASSGRQGLYEQYF	TGTGCCAGCAGCGGGAGACAGGGCTTATACGAGCAGTACTTC
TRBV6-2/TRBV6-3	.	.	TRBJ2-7	CASSYSRRLGGYEQYF	TGTGCCAGCAGTTACTCGAGACGTCTAGGAGGTTACGAGCAGTACTTC
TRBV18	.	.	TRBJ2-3	CASSPGGVPTRSYF	TGTGCCAGCTCACCAGGCGGGGTCCCTACTAGGTCGTATTTT
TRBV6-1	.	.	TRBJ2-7	CASSEARVYEQYF	TGTGCCAGCAGTGAAGCGCGGGTTTACGAGCAGTACTTC
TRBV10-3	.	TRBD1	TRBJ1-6	CAISGNPGQGTPLHF	TGTGCCATCAGTGGAAACCCGGGACAGGGAACACCCCTCCACTTT